Below are 20 T cell receptor beta chains sequenced from a single sample in a study of radiotherapy plus CTLA-4 blockade in lung cancer. Here immunoSEQ multiplex PCR was the method, and the copy in TCRdb shows in-frame clones only, minus some. The data contain approximately 82,000 clones, about 85% of them singletons. The sample consisted of peripheral blood, taken from a patient treated with radiotherapy plus ipilimumab. The receptors were sampled from a human donor with non-small cell lung cancer that progressed on radiotherapy plus ipilimumab.

Only a few counts were recorded for this clone. The chain links TRBV7-3 to TRBJ2-5; 9 bases agree with TRBD2. With 2 bases clipped from V and 6 bases from J, the junction kept 7 bases outside the gene matches. This CDR3 is 15 amino acids long. From germline, CDR1 is SGHTA and CDR2 FQGTGA. CDR3 residues: CASSLEASGTKTQYF. CDR3 DNA: TGTGCCAGCAGCTTAGAGGCTAGCGGGACTAAGACCCAGTACTTC.

The chain employs TRBV5-1 and TRBJ2-7; 12 bases fit TRBD2. V gave up 4 bases and J gave up 6 bases; unmatched junction bases: 5. Germline assignment: CDR1 SGHRS and CDR2 YFSETQ. This CDR3 spans 14 amino acids. The CDR3 sequence: CASSLAGGTAEQYF. The CDR3 nucleotides read TGCGCCAGCAGCCTAGCGGGAGGGACGGCCGAGCAGTACTTC.

The V call is TRBV29-1, the J call TRBJ1-1; D is perhaps TRBD1 (6 bases). The CDR3 is made up of 12 amino acids. Between the trimmed V and J ends, which lost 7 bases and 0 bases, there was a span of 9 bases. Per the germline V gene, CDR1 is SQVTM and CDR2 is ANQGSEA. CDR3 amino acids: CSAGEMNTEAFF. The CDR3 DNA is TGCAGCGCAGGGGAAATGAACACTGAAGCTTTCTTT.

V usage is TRBV27 and J usage is TRBJ2-7; D gene uncertain. Germline V gene data show CDR1 as MNHEY and CDR2 as SMNVEV (reference sequence). V lost 8 bases, J lost 0 bases, and 17 bases lay in between. The CDR3 is made up of 15 amino acids. The CDR3 nucleotides read TGTGCCAGCCGTCCCCGGGCTCTTTCCTCCTACGAGCAGTACTTC. Its translation is CASRPRALSSYEQYF.

This chain connects TRBV28 to TRBJ2-3; D remains ambiguous. The CDR3 is made up of 14 amino acids. Trimming stripped 6 bases from V and 4 bases from J, with 14 bases between. Germline V gene sequence: CDR1 MDHEN, CDR2 SYDVKM. The CDR3 protein is CASSLPPSPDTQYF. The CDR3 DNA reads as TGTGCCAGCAGCCTACCCCCGTCCCCAGATACGCAGTATTTT.

The J gene is TRBJ2-3, the V gene TRBV18, with TRBD2 matching 7 bases. Germline V CDR1 and CDR2: KGHSH, LQKENI. The CDR3 spans 13 residues. V lost 3 bases and J lost 3; bases outside the gene matches: 0. CDR3 sequence (DNA): TGTGCCAGCTCACCGGGGGGGACAGATACGCAGTATTTT. Its protein product is CASSPGGTDTQYF.

The chain carries TRBV11-2 and TRBJ1-6, with TRBD1 identical over 7 bases. The CDR3 runs to 14 residues. With V trimmed by 2 bases and J by 7 bases, 2 bases remained unmatched. Germline CDR1 is SGHAT and CDR2 is FQNNGV. This CDR3 is CASSLRQGNSPLHF. In nucleotides, the CDR3 is TGTGCCAGCAGCTTAAGACAGGGCAATTCACCCCTCCACTTT.

The rearrangement links TRBV30 to TRBJ1-3; weak D call: TRBD1 (5 bases). Trimming cost V 0 bases and J 0 bases, with 9 bases left between them. The CDR3 is made up of 15 amino acids. Per germline, CDR1 GTSNPN and CDR2 SVGIG (reference sequence). CDR3 nucleotides: TGTGCCTGGAGTGTACAAGGGACCTCTGGAAACACCATATATTTT. Amino acids: CAWSVQGTSGNTIYF.

This clone was counted a few times. The V gene is TRBV11-2, the J gene TRBJ2-3; the D gene is possibly TRBD2 (6 bases). Looked up from germline, CDR1 is SGHAT and CDR2 is FQNNGV. V was trimmed by 1 base and J by 4 bases, leaving 6 bases between them. This CDR3 spans 13 amino acids. The CDR3 nucleotides read TGTGCCAGCAGCTTAGGACTAGCAGATACGCAGTATTTT. Protein: CASSLGLADTQYF.

The chain joins TRBV7-2 to TRBJ2-1; D is possibly TRBD1 (6 bases). V shed 2 bases and J shed 3 bases, with 8 bases lying between them. This CDR3 is 14 amino acids long. Germline assignment: CDR1 SGHTA and CDR2 FQGNSA. CDR3 sequence reads: CASSLQGFYNEQFF. CDR3 DNA: TGTGCCAGCAGCTTACAGGGGTTCTACAATGAGCAGTTCTTC.

The rearrangement links TRBV20-1 to TRBJ2-3; D gene uncertain. This CDR3 region has 10 residues. Germline assignment: CDR1 DFQATT and CDR2 SNEGSKA (reference sequence). V was shortened by 4 bases and J by 7 bases, with 6 bases between the two germline ends. The CDR3 here is CSAKENTQYF. The CDR3 nucleotides are TGCAGTGCTAAAGAGAATACGCAGTATTTT.

The chain links TRBV28 to TRBJ1-5; the match to TRBD1 covers 8 bases. Germline V lookup: CDR1 MDHEN, CDR2 SYDVKM. V shed 11 bases, J shed 2 bases, and the junction held 2 bases outside the gene matches. The CDR3 runs to 12 residues. CDR3 nucleotides: TGTGCCGCGGACAGGGGCAATCAGCCCCAGCATTTT. As protein: CAADRGNQPQHF.

The chain recombines TRBV5-1 with TRBJ2-1; TRBD2 matches 7 bases. Germline-derived CDR1 and CDR2 are SGHRS and YFSETQ. The ends lost 8 bases at V and 1 base at J; junction bases unmatched: 6. The CDR3 is 14 residues long. The CDR3, as DNA: TGCGCCAGTCGCGGGAGTGGGTCCTACAATGAGCAGTTCTTC. Amino acids: CASRGSGSYNEQFF.

This clone was picked up a small number of times. This rearrangement joins TRBV7-6 to TRBJ2-1; D gene uncertain. Trimming stripped 2 bases from V and 1 base from J, with 12 bases between. This CDR3 has 16 residues. CDR1 and CDR2 from the germline V gene are SGHVS and FNYEAQ. CDR3 sequence reads: CASSLQLLQSYNEQFF. CDR3 DNA: TGTGCCAGCAGCTTACAGTTACTCCAGTCCTACAATGAGCAGTTCTTC.

The V and J genes are TRBV5-1 and TRBJ2-5; 10 nucleotides agree with TRBD1. Germline V CDR1 and CDR2: SGHRS, YFSETQ. Trimming at V came to 4 bases and at J to 5 bases, leaving 11 bases not matched to a gene. CDR3 length: 16 amino acids. The CDR3 spells CASSPAATGGGETQYF. CDR3 nucleotide sequence: TGCGCCAGCAGCCCCGCCGCGACAGGGGGCGGGGAGACCCAGTACTTC.

This chain uses TRBV6-5 with TRBJ1-4, with a tentative D call TRBD1 (6 bases). Germline values: CDR1 MNHEY, CDR2 SVGAGI. Trimming took 2 bases from V and 5 from J, leaving 15 bases between them. CDR3 length equals 16 residues. The DNA for the CDR3 is TGTGCCAGCAGTTACACCTTCAGGGGAGGCAATGAAAAACTGTTTTTT. The encoded protein is CASSYTFRGGNEKLFF.

The genes are TRBV4-2 and TRBJ2-7; TRBD2 agrees at 8 bases. Germline V CDR1 and CDR2: LGHNA, YNFKEQ. Trimming took 0 bases from V and 0 from J; bases not matched to a gene: 13. The CDR3 loop spans 19 amino acids. The CDR3 nucleotides read TGTGCCAGCAGCCAAGACGTGCCTTACTCTAGCGGGTACTCCTACGAGCAGTACTTC. As protein: CASSQDVPYSSGYSYEQYF.

The gene calls are TRBV28 and TRBJ2-1, with 8 bases matching TRBD1. With 6 bases clipped from V and 5 bases from J, the junction kept 12 bases outside the gene matches. CDR1 is MDHEN and CDR2 is SYDVKM in the germline V gene. The CDR3 length is 16 residues. The CDR3 DNA sequence: TGTGCCAGCAGCCCACTCGGACAGGGACGCGACAATGAGCAGTTCTTC. Translated, it gives CASSPLGQGRDNEQFF.

The rearrangement joins TRBV7-9 to TRBJ2-7; D is possibly TRBD2 (6 bases). CDR3 length: 13 amino acids. Germline V gene lookup returns CDR1 SEHNR and CDR2 FQNEAQ (reference sequence). Trimming shortened V by 1 base and J by 6 bases, and 10 bases separated the two germline ends. The CDR3 DNA sequence: TGTGCCAGCAGCTTAGTTGCGGGGAGCGAGCAGTACTTC. Protein: CASSLVAGSEQYF.

Notes on this clone: Other nucleotide sequences in the sample specify the same CDR3. The gene calls are TRBV6-5 and TRBJ1-2; 11 nucleotides align to TRBD1. Germline V lookup: CDR1 MNHEY, CDR2 SVGAGI. J gave up 8 bases and V 6 bases, and 8 bases lay outside the gene matches. The CDR3 totals 14 residues. CDR3 nucleotide sequence: TGTGCCAGCAGCTACCTGGACAGGGGGCACGGCTACACCTTC. Amino acids: CASSYLDRGHGYTF.